These 17 T cell receptor beta chains originate from one sample sequenced in a study of T cell therapy after organ transplantation. For these receptors, no antigen is known. Assay: immunoSEQ multiplex PCR; the TCRdb copy retains only in-frame clones and omits some. The profile shows about 19,000 clones, roughly four fifths of them singletons. Indicated time point: 4-8 weeks after completion of therapy. The sample here was CD8+ T cells from blood, taken after autologous CMV-specific T cell therapy. These TCRs come from a human patient who had received a solid organ transplant and had CMV disease. These T cells may partly come from the graft donor.

The chain uses TRBV27 and TRBJ2-1; D is possibly TRBD2 (6 bases). Trimming cost V 2 bases and J 2 bases, with 10 bases left between them. This CDR3 has 15 residues. CDR1 is MNHEY, CDR2 SMNVEV, per germline (reference sequence). For the CDR3, the DNA is TGTGCCAGCAGTTTAGGGGGGATAACCTACAATGAGCAGTTCTTC. Translation: CASSLGGITYNEQFF.

This clone was found a few times. The V gene is TRBV29-1, the J gene TRBJ1-6; D is ambiguous. V lost 2 bases and J lost 9, with 11 bases in between. This CDR3 comprises 13 residues. Germline V gene sequence: CDR1 SQVTM, CDR2 ANQGSEA. The CDR3 DNA follows: TGCAGCGTTGAATCGGGAGAGGGTTCACCCCTCCACTTT. Translating gives CSVESGEGSPLHF.

V is TRBV7-9 and J is TRBJ2-7; 11 nucleotides line up with TRBD1. This CDR3 has 15 amino acids. The ends lost 2 bases at V and 7 bases at J; junction bases unmatched: 7. Germline CDR1 and CDR2: SEHNR and FQNEAQ (reference sequence). This CDR3 is CASSLLDRGRGEQYF. Here the CDR3 DNA reads TGTGCCAGCAGCTTATTGGACAGGGGGCGAGGGGAGCAGTACTTC.

The V gene is TRBV6-6, the J gene TRBJ2-5, with 7 bases aligning to TRBD1. Germline V gene data show CDR1 as MNHNY and CDR2 as SVGAGI (reference sequence). The CDR3 sequence is 14 residues long. J gave up 5 bases and V 5 bases, and 8 bases lay outside the gene matches. The CDR3, as DNA: TGTGCCAGCAGTCCGGGCCCCAGGGGGGAGACCCAGTACTTC. Amino acids: CASSPGPRGETQYF.

The V gene is TRBV27, the J gene TRBJ2-3; perhaps TRBD1 as D (5 bases). The V end was cut by 6 bases, the J end by 1 base, with 11 bases between. The CDR3 extends over 14 amino acids. CDR1 MNHEY and CDR2 SMNVEV come from the germline V gene (reference sequence). This CDR3 is CASSRRVGTDTQYF. The CDR3 DNA reads TGTGCCAGCAGCCGCAGGGTTGGCACAGATACGCAGTATTTT.

V usage is TRBV6-5 and J usage is TRBJ2-3; the D gene could be TRBD1 or TRBD2 (5 bases each). V was trimmed by 1 base and J by 6 bases, leaving 8 bases between them. The CDR3 has 13 residues. Germline CDR1 is MNHEY and CDR2 is SVGAGI. The CDR3 coding sequence is TGTGCCAGCAGTTACTTAGGGGACGATACGCAGTATTTT. Translation gives CASSYLGDDTQYF.

The chain links TRBV6-5 to TRBJ2-5; TRBD1 agrees at 9 bases. J lost 2 bases, V lost 4 bases, and 8 bases had no gene match. The CDR3 runs to 16 residues. CDR1 MNHEY and CDR2 SVGAGI come from the germline V gene. In DNA form, the CDR3 reads TGTGCCAGCAGTTGGGATGGGACAGGGCTACAAGAGACCCAGTACTTC. Translating gives CASSWDGTGLQETQYF.

This rearrangement joins TRBV7-9 to TRBJ2-1, with 7 bases matching TRBD1. The CDR3 is made up of 16 amino acids. With V trimmed by 5 bases and J by 3 bases, 10 bases remained unmatched. Looked up from germline, CDR1 is SEHNR and CDR2 is FQNEAQ (reference sequence). CDR3 bases: TGTGCCAGCAGCCTAGTGGGGCAGGGGGACTACAATGAGCAGTTCTTC. Translated: CASSLVGQGDYNEQFF.

The V gene is TRBV4-2, the J gene TRBJ2-1, with 14 positions matching TRBD2. V dropped 1 base and J dropped 4; count of bases not matched to a gene: 3. This CDR3 has 17 amino acids. The germline V gene encodes CDR1 LGHNA and CDR2 YNFKEQ. The CDR3 region has the DNA TGTGCCAGCAGCCAAGTCGGGACTAGCGGGGGATACAATGAGCAGTTCTTC. Its translation: CASSQVGTSGGYNEQFF.

The V call is TRBV27, the J call TRBJ2-5, with 8 bases matching TRBD2. Trimming took 2 bases from V and 5 from J; bases not matched to a gene: 10. The CDR3 contains 16 residues. CDR1 and CDR2 from the germline V gene are MNHEY and SMNVEV (reference sequence). CDR3: CASSLIQAGARETQYF. DNA of the CDR3: TGTGCCAGCAGTTTAATTCAAGCGGGGGCTCGGGAGACCCAGTACTTC.

The chain joins TRBV27 to TRBJ1-5, with 8 bases matching TRBD1. This CDR3 spans 14 amino acids. V shed 5 bases and J 9 bases; nucleotides not matched to a gene: 9. Germline loops: CDR1 MNHEY, CDR2 SMNVEV (reference sequence). For the CDR3, the DNA is TGTGCCAGCAGTCCGAGGACAGGGAAAGGGCCCCAGCATTTT. Translation gives CASSPRTGKGPQHF.

V and J are TRBV19 and TRBJ2-6; TRBD1 agrees at 9 bases. The V segment lost 7 bases and the J segment 0 bases; nucleotides outside the gene matches: 4. The CDR3 has 16 amino acids. Germline V gene sequence: CDR1 LNHDA, CDR2 SQIVND (reference sequence). CDR3 amino acids: CASTGQGPSGANVLTF. The CDR3 bases are TGTGCCAGTACGGGACAGGGCCCCTCTGGGGCCAACGTCCTGACTTTC. The full variable domain, its missing parts supplied by reference TRBV19 and TRBJ2-6, is DGGITQSPKYLFRKEGQNVTLSCEQNLNHDAMYWYRQDPGQGLRLIYYSQIVNDFQKGDIAEGYSVSREKKESFPLTVTSAQKNPTAFYLCASTGQGPSGANVLTFGAGSRLTVL.

This clone was seen more than once but under ten times. This sequence joins TRBV27 and TRBJ2-7, with 8 bases fitting TRBD1. The CDR3 runs to 13 residues. After removal of 5 bases from V and 3 bases from J, the junction contained 3 bases not matched to a gene. Germline V lookup: CDR1 MNHEY, CDR2 SMNVEV (reference sequence). This CDR3 is CASSPGGGYEQYF. CDR3 coding DNA: TGTGCCAGCAGTCCAGGGGGCGGCTACGAGCAGTACTTC.

The J gene is TRBJ2-5, the V gene TRBV14; D unclear. Germline CDR1 is SGHDN and CDR2 is FVKESK. V dropped 3 bases and J dropped 0 bases, with 11 bases sitting between them. The CDR3 covers 15 residues. The CDR3, as DNA: TGTGCCAGCAGCCAGCTAAGCACAGACCAAGAGACCCAGTACTTC. Protein sequence: CASSQLSTDQETQYF.

J is TRBJ2-1 and V is TRBV27, with 9 bases that match TRBD2. Germline CDR1 is MNHEY and CDR2 is SMNVEV (reference sequence). The V segment lost 3 bases and the J segment 4 bases; nucleotides outside the gene matches: 4. The CDR3 loop spans 15 amino acids. CDR3 bases: TGTGCCAGCAGTTTTGGACTAGCGAGGTACAATGAGCAGTTCTTC. Translation gives CASSFGLARYNEQFF.

This clone turned up a few times. The chain has TRBV27 and TRBJ2-7; tentative D call: TRBD2 (5 bases). With 5 bases removed from V and 0 bases from J, the gap between germline ends came to 14 bases. The CDR3 is 15 residues long. The germline CDR1 and CDR2 sequences are MNHEY and SMNVEV (reference sequence). DNA for the CDR3: TGTGCCAGCAGTCCCCTACTGGGGAGCTCCTACGAGCAGTACTTC. It is translated as CASSPLLGSSYEQYF.

V usage is TRBV11-2 and J usage is TRBJ1-1; unclear D gene. Trimming cost V 5 bases and J 2 bases, with 15 bases left between them. This CDR3 is 15 amino acids long. The germline CDR1 and CDR2 sequences are SGHAT and FQNNGV. CDR3 region: CASSLKRAVNTEAFF. Here the CDR3 DNA reads TGTGCCAGCAGCCTAAAACGGGCAGTCAACACTGAAGCTTTCTTT.